This T cell receptor (beta chain) was recorded in a study of OX40 agonist ivuxolimab in advanced cancers. As for the study in general: Eligibility admitted prior anti-PD-1, anti-PD-L1 or anti-CTLA-4 therapy; 35% to 40% had some.

Trimming left V 5 bases short and J 3 bases short, with 11 bases between. Germline CDR1 and CDR2: SGHTA and FQGNSA. This CDR3 has 14 residues. This clone was detected only once. Its antigen is unidentified. Overall study findings and caveats: Clonal expansion by week 6 occurred in CD4+ and CD8+ blood T cells (at 0.1 to 3.0 mg/kg). Expansion of clones was among the lowest in partial responders at 0.1-3.0 mg/kg. In general, CD8+ T cells held more expanded clones than CD4+ did, on average.

Some clones are missing from TCRdb's copy, which holds only in-frame ones; the method was immunoSEQ multiplex PCR. Among 90,000 to 100,000 clones listed, roughly nine tenths were seen once. Specimen: CD4+ or CD8+ T cells sorted from blood, collected in a trial of the OX40 agonist ivuxolimab. The chain combines TRBV7-2 with TRBJ1-5; a possible D gene is TRBD1 (6 bases). This TCR derives from an adult with an advanced solid tumor such as melanoma, head and neck, liver or kidney cancer. CDR3 coding DNA: TGTGCCAGCAGCCAGGGGTTTCCCAATCAGCCCCAGCATTTT. Its translation: CASSQGFPNQPQHF. Filled out from reference TRBV7-2 and TRBJ1-5, the complete variable domain reads GAGVSQSPSNKVTEKGKDVELRCDPISGHTALYWYRQSLGQGLEFLIYFQGNSAPDKSGLPSDRFSAERTGGSVSTLTIQRTQQEDSAVYLCASSQGFPNQPQHFGDGTRLSIL.